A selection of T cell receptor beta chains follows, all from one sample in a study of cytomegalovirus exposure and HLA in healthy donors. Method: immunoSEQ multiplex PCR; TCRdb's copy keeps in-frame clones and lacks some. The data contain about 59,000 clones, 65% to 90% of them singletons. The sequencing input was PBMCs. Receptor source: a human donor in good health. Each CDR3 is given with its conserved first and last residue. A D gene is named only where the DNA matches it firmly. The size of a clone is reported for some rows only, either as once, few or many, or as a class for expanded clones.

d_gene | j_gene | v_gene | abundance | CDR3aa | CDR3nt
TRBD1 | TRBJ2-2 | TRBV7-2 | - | CASSTTGFGELFF | TGTGCCAGCAGCACGACAGGGTTCGGGGAGCTGTTTTTT
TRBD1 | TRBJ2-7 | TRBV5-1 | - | CASSDGPRDRDYEQYF | TGCGCCAGCAGCGATGGACCTAGGGACAGGGACTACGAGCAGTACTTC
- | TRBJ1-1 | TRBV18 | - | CASSPSPPAIQGTEAFF | TGTGCCAGCTCACCATCGCCCCCAGCAATCCAGGGGACTGAAGCTTTCTTT
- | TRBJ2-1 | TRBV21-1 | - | CASSHHDEGLVIPLVPWNEQFF | TGTGCCAGCAGCCACCATGACGAGGGACTAGTCATACCGCTTGTGCCATGGAATGAGCAGTTCTTC
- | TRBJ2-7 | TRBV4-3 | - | CASSRDWTYEQYF | TGCGCCAGCAGCCGGGACTGGACCTACGAGCAGTACTTC
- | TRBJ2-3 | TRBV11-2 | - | CASSLEVGSVTDTQYF | TGTGCCAGCAGCTTAGAGGTGGGGAGTGTCACAGATACGCAGTATTTT
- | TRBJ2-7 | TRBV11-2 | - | CASSPPTYEQYF | TGTGCCAGCAGCCCCCCAACATACGAGCAGTACTTC
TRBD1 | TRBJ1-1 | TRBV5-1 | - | CASSLRQGAQGTEAFF | TGCGCCAGCAGCCTACGACAGGGGGCTCAAGGGACTGAAGCTTTCTTT
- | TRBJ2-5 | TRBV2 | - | CASSEAPGQQETQYF | TGTGCCAGCAGTGAAGCCCCCGGACAGCAAGAGACCCAGTACTTC
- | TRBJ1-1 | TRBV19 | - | CASSFYRGLTEAFF | TGTGCCAGTAGTTTTTACAGAGGGCTCACTGAAGCTTTCTTT
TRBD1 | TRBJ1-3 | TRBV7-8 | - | CASSRRGVPGNTIYF | TGTGCCAGCAGCCGCAGGGGGGTTCCCGGAAACACCATATATTTT
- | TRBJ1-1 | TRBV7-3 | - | CASSLKGGESRTEAFF | TGTGCCAGCAGCTTAAAGGGGGGGGAAAGTCGCACTGAAGCTTTCTTT
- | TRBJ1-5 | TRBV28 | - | CASNLLQGSNQPQHF | TGTGCCAGCAACTTACTCCAGGGGTCAAATCAGCCCCAGCATTTT
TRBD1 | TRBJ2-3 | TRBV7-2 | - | CASSRTGNTDTQYF | TGTGCCAGCAGCCGGACAGGAAACACAGATACGCAGTATTTT
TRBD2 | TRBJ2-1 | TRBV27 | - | CASRPERGVYNEQFF | TGTGCCAGCAGACCGGAGCGGGGGGTCTACAATGAGCAGTTCTTC
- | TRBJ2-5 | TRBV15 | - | CATSTGRGLVETQYF | TGTGCCACCAGCACCGGACGGGGTTTAGTCGAGACCCAGTACTTC
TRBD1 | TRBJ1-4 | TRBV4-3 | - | CASSRSGTGREKLFF | TGCGCCAGCAGCCGGTCCGGGACAGGGCGAGAAAAACTGTTTTTT
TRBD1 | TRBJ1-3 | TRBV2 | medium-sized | CASRPQGPGNTIYF | TGTGCCAGCAGGCCACAGGGGCCTGGAAACACCATATATTTT
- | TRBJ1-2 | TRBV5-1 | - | CASSITGNGYTF | TGCGCCAGCAGCATTACAGGGAATGGCTACACCTTC
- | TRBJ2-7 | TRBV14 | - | CASSQQQGPSYEQYF | TGTGCCAGCAGCCAACAGCAGGGTCCCTCCTACGAGCAGTACTTC
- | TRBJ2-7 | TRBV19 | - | CASGDRGVYEQYF | TGTGCCAGTGGCGACCGGGGAGTGTACGAGCAGTACTTC
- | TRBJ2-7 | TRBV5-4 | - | CASSLRQISYEQYF | TGTGCCAGCAGTTTACGACAAATTTCCTACGAGCAGTACTTC
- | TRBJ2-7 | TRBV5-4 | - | CASSLDSGEQYF | TGTGCCAGCAGCTTGGACTCAGGGGAGCAGTACTTC
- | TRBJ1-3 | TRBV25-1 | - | CASRRSTANSGNTIYF | TGTGCCAGCCGTCGTAGCACGGCAAACTCTGGAAACACCATATATTTT
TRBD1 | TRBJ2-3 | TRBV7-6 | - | CASSFRDRGMDTQYF | TGTGCCAGCAGCTTCAGGGACAGGGGTATGGATACGCAGTATTTT
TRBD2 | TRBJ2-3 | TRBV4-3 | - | CASSQEGTSGRSDTQYF | TGCGCCAGCAGCCAAGAAGGGACTAGCGGGAGGTCGGATACGCAGTATTTT
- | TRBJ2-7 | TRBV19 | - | CASSMGRARTYEQYF | TGTGCCAGTAGTATGGGCAGGGCGAGAACCTACGAGCAGTACTTC
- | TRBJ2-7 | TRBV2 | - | CASGGTGMVEQYF | TGTGCCAGCGGGGGGACGGGCATGGTCGAGCAGTACTTC
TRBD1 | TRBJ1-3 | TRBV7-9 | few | CASSSTGAGNTIYF | TGTGCCAGCAGCTCAACAGGGGCTGGAAACACCATATATTTT
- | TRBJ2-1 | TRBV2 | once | CASSDGGTVGAVF | TGTGCCAGCAGTGATGGGGGGACAGTTGGTGCAGTCTTC
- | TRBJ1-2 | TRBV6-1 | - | CASLDRRRISFGYTF | TGTGCCAGCCTGGATAGGAGACGTATCTCTTTTGGCTACACCTTC
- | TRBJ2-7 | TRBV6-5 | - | CASSYGQGGTYEQYF | TGTGCCAGCAGTTACGGGCAGGGAGGTACCTACGAGCAGTACTTC
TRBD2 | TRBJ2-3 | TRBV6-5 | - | CASSSPSGGSTDTQYF | TGTGCCAGCAGTTCCCCTAGCGGGGGTAGCACAGATACGCAGTATTTT
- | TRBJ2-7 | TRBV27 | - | CASSFRQGTYEQYF | TGTGCCAGCAGTTTTAGGCAGGGTACCTACGAGCAGTACTTC
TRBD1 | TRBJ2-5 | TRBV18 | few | CASSSTGGNQETQYF | TGTGCCAGCTCATCGACAGGGGGAAATCAAGAGACCCAGTACTTC
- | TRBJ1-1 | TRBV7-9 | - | CASSLFRSGGYTEAFF | TGTGCCAGCAGCTTATTTAGATCGGGAGGGTACACTGAAGCTTTCTTT
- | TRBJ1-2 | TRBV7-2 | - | CASSLVAGANYGYTF | TGTGCCAGCAGCTTAGTCGCAGGTGCTAACTATGGCTACACCTTC
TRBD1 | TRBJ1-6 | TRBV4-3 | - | CASSQVRGQGLNSPLHF | TGCGCCAGCAGCCAAGTAAGAGGACAGGGGTTGAATTCACCCCTCCACTTT
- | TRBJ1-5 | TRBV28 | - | CASSKPRGARGNQPQHF | TGTGCCAGCAGTAAGCCGCGGGGGGCCCGGGGCAATCAGCCCCAGCATTTT
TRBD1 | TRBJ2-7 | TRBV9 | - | CASSVATGTGASYEQYF | TGTGCCAGCAGCGTAGCTACCGGGACAGGGGCATCCTACGAGCAGTACTTC
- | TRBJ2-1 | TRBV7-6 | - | CASSLVYRDNEQFF | TGTGCCAGCAGCTTAGTCTACAGGGACAATGAGCAGTTCTTC
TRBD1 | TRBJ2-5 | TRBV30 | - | CAWSVTGGRETQYF | TGTGCCTGGAGTGTTACAGGGGGACGAGAGACCCAGTACTTC
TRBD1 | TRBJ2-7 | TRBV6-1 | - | CASKEGTGLYYEQYF | TGTGCCAGCAAAGAAGGGACAGGGTTATACTACGAGCAGTACTTC
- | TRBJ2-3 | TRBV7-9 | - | CSSSQGADTQYF | TGTTCCAGCAGCCAAGGGGCAGATACGCAGTATTTT
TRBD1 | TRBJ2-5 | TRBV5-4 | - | CASSSRDRQETQYF | TGTGCCAGCAGCTCCCGGGACAGACAAGAGACCCAGTACTTC
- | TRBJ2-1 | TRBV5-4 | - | CASSLDFWLGDEQFF | TGTGCCAGCAGCTTGGATTTTTGGCTCGGGGATGAGCAGTTCTTC
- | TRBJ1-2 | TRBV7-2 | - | CASSFPGKVNYGYTF | TGTGCCAGCAGCTTCCCAGGAAAGGTTAACTATGGCTACACCTTC
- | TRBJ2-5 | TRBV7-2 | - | CASSLEARQETQYF | TGTGCCAGCAGCTTAGAAGCTAGACAGGAGACCCAGTACTTC
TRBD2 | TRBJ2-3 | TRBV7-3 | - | CASSLVGGGTDTQYF | TGTGCCAGCAGCTTAGTTGGCGGGGGAACAGATACGCAGTATTTT
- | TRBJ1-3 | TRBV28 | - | CASSLSGKAGNTIYF | TGTGCCAGCAGTTTATCAGGGAAGGCCGGAAACACCATATATTTT
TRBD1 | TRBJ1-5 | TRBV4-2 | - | CASSLDRGGDSNQPQHF | TGTGCCAGCAGCCTGGACAGGGGGGGAGATAGCAATCAGCCCCAGCATTTT
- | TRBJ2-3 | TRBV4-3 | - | CASSQDASMYADTQYF | TGCGCCAGCAGCCAAGACGCGAGCATGTACGCAGATACGCAGTATTTT
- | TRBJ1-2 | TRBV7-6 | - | CASSPDRGSYGYTF | TGTGCCAGCAGCCCCGACCGGGGGTCTTACGGCTACACCTTC
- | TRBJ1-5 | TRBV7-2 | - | CASSAVTGARWPQHF | TGTGCCAGCAGCGCGGTGACGGGTGCCCGGTGGCCCCAGCATTTT
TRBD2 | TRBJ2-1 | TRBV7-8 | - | CASSAEGLAGGREQFF | TGTGCCAGCAGCGCCGAAGGACTAGCGGGGGGACGTGAGCAGTTCTTC
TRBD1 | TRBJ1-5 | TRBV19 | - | CASSMWIGTGEDRLNQPQHF | TGTGCCAGTAGTATGTGGATTGGGACAGGGGAGGATCGGCTTAATCAGCCCCAGCATTTT
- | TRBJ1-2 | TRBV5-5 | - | CASSRTVPDRWYGYTF | TGTGCCAGCAGCCGCACCGTCCCGGACAGATGGTATGGCTACACCTTC
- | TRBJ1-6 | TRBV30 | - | CAWRDSYNSPLHF | TGTGCCTGGAGGGACAGCTATAATTCACCCCTCCACTTT
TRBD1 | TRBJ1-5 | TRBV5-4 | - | CASSLDRGLGNQPQHF | TGTGCCAGCAGTCTCGACAGGGGGCTGGGGAATCAGCCCCAGCATTTT
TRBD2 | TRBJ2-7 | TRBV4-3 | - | CASSLTTSGGHEQYF | TGCGCCAGCAGCCTCACTACTAGCGGAGGCCACGAGCAGTACTTC